Presented here are 21 T cell receptor beta chains from one specimen sequenced in a study of T cell responses to AZD1222 COVID-19 vaccine. Libraries were prepared by immunoSEQ multiplex PCR; TCRdb keeps only in-frame clonotypes and omits some of them. The table lists about 140,000 clones, around 89% of them singletons. The sample here was peripheral blood, taken on day 0 of AZD1222 vaccination. The receptors were sampled from an adult in good health.

This sequence joins TRBV7-3 and TRBJ2-2; 7 bases are shared with TRBD2. This CDR3 comprises 16 residues. The germline V gene has CDR1 SGHTA and CDR2 FQGTGA. J was trimmed by 0 bases and V by 5 bases; bases with no gene match: 6. CDR3 nucleotide sequence: TGTGCCAGCAGCGCCTCCGGGACTACGAACACCGGGGAGCTGTTTTTT. Translation gives CASSASGTTNTGELFF.

This chain connects TRBV19 to TRBJ1-4; tentative D call: TRBD1 (5 bases). This CDR3 is 14 amino acids long. The V gene lost 9 bases and the J gene lost 5 bases, with 16 bases spanning the gap. Germline-derived CDR1 and CDR2 are LNHDA and SQIVND (reference sequence). The CDR3 DNA reads TGTGCCAGCAATAAGGGACGGAGCAATGAAAAACTGTTTTTT. It codes for CASNKGRSNEKLFF.

This chain joins TRBV7-9 and TRBJ1-1; 10 bases are shared with TRBD1. This CDR3 has 16 residues. Germline V CDR1 and CDR2: SEHNR, FQNEAQ (reference sequence). Trimming at V came to 5 bases and at J to 0 bases, leaving 6 bases not matched to a gene. CDR3 DNA sequence: TGTGCCAGCAGCGGGGGACAGGGGTACTTGAACACTGAAGCTTTCTTT. Encoded protein: CASSGGQGYLNTEAFF.

This clone was recorded only once. The chain links TRBV9 to TRBJ2-4; 8 bases fit TRBD2. Losses at the gene ends were 0 bases for V and 5 bases for J; bases not matched to a gene: 7. Germline V gives CDR1 SGDLS, CDR2 YYNGEE. The CDR3 runs 16 residues. This CDR3 reads CASSVGPSGGENIQYF. In DNA, the CDR3 is TGTGCCAGCAGCGTAGGACCATCCGGGGGGGAAAACATTCAGTACTTC.

This clone was recorded only once. The V call is TRBV4-1, the J call TRBJ2-1; 9 bases are shared with TRBD2. This CDR3 comprises 18 residues. V gave up 4 bases and J gave up 2 bases; unmatched junction bases: 12. The germline V gene has CDR1 MGHRA and CDR2 YSYEKL. CDR3 residues: CASSPSMLLAGPYNEQFF. The CDR3 DNA reads as TGCGCCAGCAGCCCAAGTATGTTACTAGCGGGTCCCTACAATGAGCAGTTCTTC.

This clone showed up just a few times. The chain is built from TRBV3-1 (or the pseudogene TRBV3-2) and TRBJ1-2, with D maybe TRBD1 (6 bases). The CDR3 spans 15 residues. Trimming pared 1 base from V and 3 bases from J, leaving 12 bases between. Germline CDR1 reads LGHDT; CDR2 reads YNNKEL (reference sequence). The CDR3 here is CASSQASGAYYGYTF. As DNA, the CDR3 is TGTGCCAGCAGCCAAGCTTCGGGGGCGTACTATGGCTACACCTTC.

This clone was detected a few times. The chain employs TRBV4-1 and TRBJ1-5; possible D gene TRBD1, 5 bases. The CDR3 is 15 amino acids. The germline V and J ends were trimmed by 0 bases and 5 bases, with 11 bases remaining between them. The germline gives CDR1 MGHRA, CDR2 YSYEKL. CDR3 in DNA: TGCGCCAGCAGCCAAGATAGGTCGGGGGATCAGCCCCAGCATTTT. Protein sequence: CASSQDRSGDQPQHF.

The genes are TRBV18 and TRBJ2-7, with unresolved D. The CDR3 sequence is 14 residues long. CDR1 KGHSH and CDR2 LQKENI come from the germline V gene. V lost 3 bases and J lost 2, with 11 bases in between. Written as DNA, the CDR3 is TGTGCCAGCTCACCCTCGGGCAGGACCTACGAGCAGTACTTC. Translating it yields CASSPSGRTYEQYF. Full variable domain (outside the CDR3, taken from reference TRBV18 and TRBJ2-7): NAGVMQNPRHLVRRRGQEARLRCSPMKGHSHVYWYRQLPEEGLKFMVYLQKENIIDESGMPKERFSAEFPKEGPSILRIQQVVRGDSAAYFCASSPSGRTYEQYFGPGTRLTVT.

This chain connects TRBV4-2 to TRBJ1-2; D remains ambiguous. Germline-derived CDR1 and CDR2 are LGHNA and YNFKEQ. Trimming pared 0 bases from V and 2 bases from J, leaving 10 bases between. The CDR3 is made up of 15 amino acids. In nucleotides, the CDR3 is TGTGCCAGCAGCCAAGATTGGGCGGGGAACTATGGCTACACCTTC. Residues: CASSQDWAGNYGYTF.

This chain connects TRBV9 to TRBJ1-5; D is uncertain. V was cut by 0 bases and J by 8 bases, with 9 bases left in between. The CDR3 is made up of 13 amino acids. The germline CDR1 and CDR2 sequences are SGDLS and YYNGEE. DNA for the CDR3: TGTGCCAGCAGCGTAGACTGGGGAAAGCCCCAGCATTTT. Its translation is CASSVDWGKPQHF.

This chain uses TRBV6-9 with TRBJ1-5; no reliable D call. Germline V gene lookup returns CDR1 MNHGY and CDR2 SVAAGI. This CDR3 spans 10 amino acids. V was pared by 11 bases and J by 7 bases, with 9 bases between. CDR3 residues: CAGLEQPQHF. CDR3 DNA sequence: TGTGCCGGACTGGAACAGCCCCAGCATTTT.

J is TRBJ1-2 and V is TRBV6-5, with a possible D match to TRBD1 (6 bases). Trimming stripped 6 bases from V and 3 bases from J, with 17 bases between. From germline, CDR1 is MNHEY and CDR2 SVGAGI. This CDR3 region has 15 residues. The CDR3 nucleotides are TGTGCCAGCAGATCAAGGGCAGGGGCAGACTATGGCTACACCTTC. It encodes CASRSRAGADYGYTF.

This clone has only a few counts. This sequence joins TRBV11-3 and TRBJ1-3; a possible D gene is TRBD1 (6 bases). The CDR3 spans 16 residues. With 3 bases removed from V and 2 bases from J, the gap between germline ends came to 14 bases. CDR1 and CDR2 (germline): SGHNT, YENEEA. The chain's CDR3 is CASSLGDTSTGNTIYF. The CDR3 DNA is TGTGCCAGCAGCTTGGGGGACACGTCAACTGGAAACACCATATATTTT.

The chain employs TRBV30 and TRBJ1-4, with a possible D match to TRBD1 (5 bases). Germline V gene lookup returns CDR1 GTSNPN and CDR2 SVGIG (reference sequence). V dropped 5 bases and J dropped 0 bases, with 19 bases sitting between them. The CDR3 is made up of 17 amino acids. This CDR3 is CAWGRIRGVATNEKLFF. In nucleotides, the CDR3 is TGTGCCTGGGGACGGATAAGGGGAGTTGCAACTAATGAAAAACTGTTTTTT.

The genes are TRBV5-1 and TRBJ1-1; a weak D match, TRBD1 (6 bases). Germline CDR1 SGHRS, CDR2 YFSETQ. CDR3 length equals 15 residues. Trimming took off 2 bases at V and 0 bases at J, with 11 bases between the two ends. CDR3 coding DNA: TGCGCCAGCAGCTTTATTTCAGGGGTGAACACTGAAGCTTTCTTT. Translating gives CASSFISGVNTEAFF. Based on the CDR3 plus reference TRBV5-1 and TRBJ1-1, the full variable domain is KAGVTQTPRYLIKTRGQQVTLSCSPISGHRSVSWYQQTPGQGLQFLFEYFSETQRNKGNFPGRFSGRQFSNSRSEMNVSTLELGDSALYLCASSFISGVNTEAFFGQGTRLTVV.

Details on this clone: The same CDR3 is also encoded by other DNA sequences in this sample. This chain connects TRBV9 to TRBJ2-7; 11 bases match TRBD1. The CDR3 sequence is 14 residues long. Germline-derived CDR1 and CDR2 are SGDLS and YYNGEE. J gave up 2 bases and V 2 bases, and 0 bases lay outside the gene matches. CDR3: CASSVGQGAYEQYF. The CDR3 DNA sequence: TGTGCCAGCAGCGTGGGACAGGGGGCCTACGAGCAGTACTTC.

The chain combines TRBV2 with TRBJ1-2, with 8 bases that match TRBD1. Trimming took 5 bases from V and 8 from J; bases not matched to a gene: 7. The CDR3 consists of 13 residues. Per the germline V gene, CDR1 is SNHLY and CDR2 is FYNNEI. The CDR3 spells CASSLQGAQGYTF. For the CDR3, the DNA is TGTGCCAGCAGTTTGCAGGGGGCTCAAGGCTACACCTTC.

The genes are TRBV20-1 and TRBJ1-5; D remains unclear. Per germline, CDR1 DFQATT and CDR2 SNEGSKA (reference sequence). This CDR3 has 10 amino acids. V was trimmed by 7 bases and J by 0 bases, leaving 1 base between them. The CDR3 nucleotides read TGCAGTGTTAGCAATCAGCCCCAGCATTTT. It yields the protein CSVSNQPQHF.

The chain combines TRBV5-8 with TRBJ2-3; D perhaps matches TRBD1 (5 bases). CDR3 length: 16 amino acids. Trimming pared 4 bases from V and 4 bases from J, leaving 19 bases between. Germline-derived CDR1 and CDR2 are SGHTS and YDEGEE. CDR3 amino acids: CASSRTGLQVPDTQYF. In DNA form, the CDR3 reads TGTGCCAGCAGCAGAACCGGGCTACAGGTCCCAGATACGCAGTATTTT. The complete variable domain, with remaining parts taken from reference TRBV5-8 and TRBJ2-3, reads EAGVTQSPTHLIKTRGQQATLRCSPISGHTSVYWYQQALGLGLQFLLWYDEGEERNRGNFPPRFSGRQFPNYSSELNVNALELEDSALYLCASSRTGLQVPDTQYFGPGTRLTVL.

The chain carries TRBV6-1 and TRBJ1-2; maybe TRBD1 (6 bases). CDR3 length: 14 residues. The V and J ends lost 1 base and 7 bases respectively, with 13 bases between them. Germline loops: CDR1 MNHNS, CDR2 SASEGT. Here the CDR3 DNA reads TGTGCCAGCAGTGAAGGTCCGGGGGCCGGTGGCTACACCTTC. The encoded protein is CASSEGPGAGGYTF.

This clone appeared once. V usage is TRBV5-1 and J usage is TRBJ2-2; TRBD2 agrees at 10 bases. V trimming: 0 bases; J trimming: 4 bases; junction bases outside the gene matches: 3. The CDR3 runs 16 residues. Germline values: CDR1 SGHRS, CDR2 YFSETQ. In DNA form, the CDR3 reads TGCGCCAGCAGCTTGGGTCTAGCGGGAGTCACCGGGGAGCTGTTTTTT. Its protein is CASSLGLAGVTGELFF.